These 21 T cell receptor beta chains came from one sample sequenced in a study of post-analysis software for immune sequencing data. Study findings and constraints: Five or six TRBV segments were more frequent in patients than controls; TRBV5-6, TRBV5-1 and TRBV20-1 belonged to this group.

The TCR beta cDNA libraries carried unique molecular identifiers. One entry per CDR3 protein, called by TCRdb with MiXCR from the PCR reads. Here the sample spans about 430,000 distinct CDR3 sequences, over 30% being singletons. The antigens these receptors bind are not known. Sequences were obtained from blood. These receptors were obtained from a girl aged 2 to 9 with multiple sclerosis.

The sample holds a few counts of this clonotype. The chain links TRBV6-4 to TRBJ2-3; D perhaps matches TRBD2 (5 bases). Germline V gene sequence: CDR1 MRHNA, CDR2 SNTAGT. Trimming left V 6 bases short and J 2 bases short, with 15 bases between. CDR3 size: 15 residues. CDR3 sequence (DNA): TGTGCCAGCAGCTACTCCAGCGGATACACAGATACGCAGTATTTT. It codes for CASSYSSGYTDTQYF.

As to this clonotype: A read error is possible here, since a much larger clone lies one base away. This chain connects TRBV29-1 to TRBJ2-5, with D possibly being TRBD1 (5 bases). V lost 3 bases to trimming and J lost 3 bases, with 14 bases between them. This CDR3 has 14 residues. CDR1 is SQVTM and CDR2 is ANQGSEA in the germline V gene. The DNA of the CDR3 is TGCAGCGTTGAGTGGCAGGGCCTTGAAGAGACCCAGTACTTC. Translation: CSVEWQGLEETQYF.

Only one count was recorded for this clonotype. V gene TRBV4-2 combines with J gene TRBJ2-1, with 9 bases aligning to TRBD2. Germline trimming cut 1 base from V and 7 bases from J; bases unmatched to any gene: 11. CDR1 and CDR2 from the germline V gene are LGHNA and YNFKEQ. CDR3 length: 17 amino acids. CDR3 residues: CASSQGYRTSVRNEQFF. The CDR3 DNA reads TGTGCCAGCAGCCAAGGGTACAGGACTAGCGTGAGAAATGAGCAGTTCTTC.

This clonotype was seen repeatedly, ten times or more. The genes are TRBV29-1 and TRBJ2-5; tentative D call: TRBD2 (6 bases). The CDR3 sequence is 14 residues long. CDR1 SQVTM and CDR2 ANQGSEA come from the germline V gene. The germline V and J ends were trimmed by 3 bases and 5 bases, with 16 bases remaining between them. Here the CDR3 DNA reads TGCAGCGTTGACCAGACATCGAGCGGGGAGACCCAGTACTTC. The encoded protein is CSVDQTSSGETQYF.

V is TRBV7-2 and J is TRBJ2-5; 7 bases are a match to TRBD1. CDR3 length: 15 residues. Germline V gives CDR1 SGHTA, CDR2 FQGNSA. Trimming removed 2 bases from V and 1 base from J; junction bases left unmatched: 4. CDR3 amino acids: CASSLRGQTQETQYF. CDR3 DNA sequence: TGTGCCAGCAGCTTAAGGGGACAGACCCAAGAGACCCAGTACTTC. The whole variable domain, remainder taken from reference TRBV7-2 and TRBJ2-5, is GAGVSQSPSNKVTEKGKDVELRCDPISGHTALYWYRQSLGQGLEFLIYFQGNSAPDKSGLPSDRFSAERTGGSVSTLTIQRTQQEDSAVYLCASSLRGQTQETQYFGPGTRLLVL.

V gene TRBV7-9 combines with J gene TRBJ2-1; D not resolved. Trimming stripped 4 bases from V and 0 bases from J, with 10 bases between. Per germline, CDR1 SEHNR and CDR2 FQNEAQ (reference sequence). The CDR3 is 15 amino acids. DNA of the CDR3: TGTGCCAGCAGCTCCGCTGTTCGCTCCTACAATGAGCAGTTCTTC. This translates into CASSSAVRSYNEQFF.

A few counts support this clonotype. The chain uses TRBV5-1 and TRBJ2-5; TRBD1 matches 11 bases. The J call may be mistaken, given a closer DNA end match to TRBJ2-7. This CDR3 region has 15 residues. Germline V lookup: CDR1 SGHRS, CDR2 YFSETQ. The CDR3 spells CASSHTGTGGYEQYF. CDR3 DNA: TGCGCCAGTAGCCACACCGGGACAGGGGGGTACGAGCAGTACTTC.

This clonotype appeared a few times. The chain uses TRBV9 and TRBJ1-2; 7 nucleotides line up with TRBD1. V was clipped by 3 bases and J by 8 bases; unmatched bases: 4. Germline assignment: CDR1 SGDLS and CDR2 YYNGEE. The CDR3 loop spans 12 amino acids. This CDR3 is CASSGDSLGYTF. As DNA, the CDR3 is TGTGCCAGCAGCGGGGACAGTTTAGGCTACACCTTC.

CDR3 residues: CAANDGRLARTEGAQYF. CDR3 nucleotides: TGTGCCGCCAATGATGGGAGGCTAGCGCGCACGGAAGGTGCGCAGTATTTT. The V gene is TRBV10-3, the J gene TRBJ2-3; TRBD2 might be the D (6 bases). CDR1 ENHRY and CDR2 SYGVKD come from the germline V gene. The ends were cut back, 11 bases at V and 10 bases at J, with 34 bases in the middle. The CDR3 extends over 17 amino acids.

This clonotype has only a few counts. The rearrangement links TRBV6-6 to TRBJ1-2; D remains ambiguous. Trimming removed 4 bases at V and 7 bases at J, with 10 bases between. Germline V gene data show CDR1 as MNHNY and CDR2 as SVGAGI (reference sequence). The CDR3 is 12 residues long. In DNA, the CDR3 is TGTGCCAGCAGTTTACAAGAACGTGGCTACACCTTC. It codes for CASSLQERGYTF.

In this sample, this clonotype turned up a few times. The CDR3 reads CSARDYLSIPDTQYF. The CDR3 DNA is TGCAGTGCTAGAGATTATCTCAGCATCCCAGATACGCAGTATTTT. The J gene is TRBJ2-3, the V gene TRBV20-1, with D uncertain. The CDR3 totals 15 residues. The V end was cut by 0 bases, the J end by 4 bases, with 14 bases between. The germline CDR1 and CDR2 sequences are DFQATT and SNEGSKA (reference sequence).

The chain is built from TRBV6-6 and TRBJ2-7; TRBD2 agrees at 10 bases. Germline V lookup: CDR1 MNHNY, CDR2 SVGAGI (reference sequence). This CDR3 contains 14 residues. V shed 6 bases and J 3 bases; nucleotides not matched to a gene: 5. The DNA for the CDR3 is TGTGCCAGCAGGAATCTAGCGGGGGTCTACGAGCAGTACTTC. Its protein product is CASRNLAGVYEQYF.

This clonotype was picked up a small number of times. This CDR3 is CASSRMPGQGTHEQYF. Here the CDR3 DNA reads TGCGCCAGCAGCAGGATGCCGGGACAGGGCACGCACGAGCAGTACTTC. J is TRBJ2-5 and V is TRBV5-1, with TRBD1 identical over 9 bases. With the DNA end fitting TRBJ2-7 better, the J assignment may be wrong. The CDR3 runs 16 residues. Germline V gene sequence: CDR1 SGHRS, CDR2 YFSETQ.

This clonotype was seen a handful of times. The rearrangement links TRBV5-1 to TRBJ2-1; 12 bases map to TRBD2. The V segment lost 2 bases and the J segment 11 bases; nucleotides outside the gene matches: 8. The germline V gene has CDR1 SGHRS and CDR2 YFSETQ. The CDR3 is 15 residues long. CDR3 DNA sequence: TGCGCCAGCAGCTTTTCTACTAGCGGGAGGAATAAGCAGTTCTTC. Translated: CASSFSTSGRNKQFF.

The rearrangement uses TRBV20-1 and TRBJ1-5; 12 nucleotides match TRBD1. CDR1 DFQATT and CDR2 SNEGSKA come from the germline V gene (reference sequence). Losses at the gene ends were 3 bases for V and 5 bases for J; bases not matched to a gene: 11. This CDR3 comprises 17 residues. The CDR3 DNA is TGCAGTGCTAGGAAACCGGGACAGGGGGCTTGGGATCAGCCCCAGCATTTT. It is translated as CSARKPGQGAWDQPQHF.

A remark on this clonotype: The junction does not match germline at one end; this may be a read error. The J gene is TRBJ2-1, the V gene TRBV12-3 or TRBV12-4; D not resolved. The CDR3 contains 15 residues. CDR3 region: CASSLKETSYNEKFF. The DNA of the CDR3 is TGTGCCAGCAGTTTAAAGGAAACCTCCTACAATGAGAAGTTCTTC.

The V call is TRBV28, the J call TRBJ2-3, with a weak D call TRBD2 (6 bases). The CDR3 extends over 17 amino acids. Germline V lookup: CDR1 MDHEN, CDR2 SYDVKM. Between the trimmed V and J ends, which lost 2 bases and 3 bases, there was a span of 18 bases. The CDR3 sequence: CASSLRGERVLTDTQYF. DNA of the CDR3: TGTGCCAGCAGTTTAAGGGGTGAGCGGGTTCTGACAGATACGCAGTATTTT.

This clonotype has a handful of counts. The J gene is TRBJ2-7, the V gene TRBV10-3; D ambiguous. This CDR3 is 16 amino acids long. V gave up 0 bases and J gave up 2 bases, with 14 bases separating them. Germline assignment: CDR1 ENHRY and CDR2 SYGVKD. CDR3: CAISESGIRRPYEQYF. The CDR3 DNA is TGTGCCATCAGTGAGTCGGGAATCAGGCGACCCTACGAGCAGTACTTC.

This clonotype occurred a few times. The chain has TRBV7-6 and TRBJ2-1; perhaps D is TRBD1 or TRBD2 (6 bases each). Trimming stripped 0 bases from V and 9 bases from J, with 15 bases between. The germline gives CDR1 SGHVS, CDR2 FNYEAQ. The CDR3 totals 15 residues. The CDR3 region is CASSLAGRLGGEQFF. CDR3 DNA: TGTGCCAGCAGCTTAGCTGGGAGGCTAGGGGGTGAGCAGTTCTTC.

This clonotype was counted only a few times. The rearrangement links TRBV6-1 to TRBJ2-1, with unresolved D. The CDR3 contains 15 residues. Germline CDR1 reads MNHNS; CDR2 reads SASEGT. V lost 7 bases and J 5 bases, leaving 18 bases between the germline ends. CDR3 loop: CASKYPWLQDNEQFF. The CDR3 DNA sequence: TGTGCCAGCAAGTACCCTTGGCTCCAGGACAATGAGCAGTTCTTC.

The sample holds a few counts of this clonotype. The chain is built from TRBV28 and TRBJ2-7; 9 nucleotides agree with TRBD1. Germline values: CDR1 MDHEN, CDR2 SYDVKM. The CDR3 has 16 amino acids. V was clipped by 6 bases and J by 3 bases; unmatched bases: 12. The CDR3 reads CASRPAGTGFLYEQYF. The CDR3 nucleotides are TGTGCCAGCAGACCTGCCGGGACAGGGTTCCTCTACGAGCAGTACTTC.